This T cell receptor (beta chain) was retrieved from a study of control samples from healthy donors and cancer patients (dated by TCRdb to about 2020). The library was generated by the immunoSEQ multiplex PCR assay. This immuneACCESS table, as held by TCRdb, lists in-frame sequences with V and J called but not all clones. Of the missing ones, under half trace to an unresolved V gene in checked studies; the others have no known cause. Recorded for this sample are roughly 170,000 clones; 85% to 95% of them occurred a single time. The ten top clones hold more than 1.1% of the sample. About this clone: The clone's antigen remains unknown. Per-nucleotide qualities are absent, and no much larger clonotype sits a single base away.

As encoded in the germline V gene, CDR1 is SGHRS while CDR2 is YFSETQ. From the cysteine through the phenylalanine, the CDR3 covers 15 amino acids. Only the CDR3 DNA is retained, 45 bases long and in frame from the first base. At the junction V is shortened by 4 bases and J by 1 base; bases outside the gene matches: 6. This TCR was recovered from a woman under 30 in good health. The receptor chain draws on TRBV5-1 and TRBJ2-7, and TRBD1 matches 9 of the central bases. The sample consisted of blood. Read as DNA, the sequence is TGCGCCAGCAGCACCGGGACAGGGAATTCCTACGAGCAGTACTTC. Translation gives CASSTGTGNSYEQYF. The full variable domain, completed from the reference TRBV5-1 and TRBJ2-7 proteins outside the CDR3, reads KAGVTQTPRYLIKTRGQQVTLSCSPISGHRSVSWYQQTPGQGLQFLFEYFSETQRNKGNFPGRFSGRQFSNSRSEMNVSTLELGDSALYLCASSTGTGNSYEQYFGPGTRLTVT.